These 22 T cell receptor beta chains share one sample of origin, sequenced in a study of beta chain features in type 1 diabetes. Isolated RNA was reverse transcribed in full, so expressed TCRB transcripts were sequenced. Assay used: immunoSEQ multiplex PCR; TCRdb lists only in-frame clones, some missing. The top ten clones hold less than 0.45% of a sample with almost 350,000 clones, approximately 8.2% of them seen once. Sequencing was performed on central memory CD4+ T cells from blood. These receptors came from a woman aged 18-29 years in good health.

Comments on this clone: A read error is possible here, since a much larger clone lies one base away. The rearrangement joins TRBV6-6 to TRBJ2-5; D unresolved. The DNA matches TRBJ2-7 better at its end, which makes the J call doubtful. The CDR3 spans 11 residues. Germline V gene lookup returns CDR1 MNHNY and CDR2 SVGAGI (reference sequence). The DNA of the CDR3 is TGTGCCAGCAGTGCCCACTACGAGCAGTACTTC. Its protein is CASSAHYEQYF.

The chain joins TRBV7-3 to TRBJ2-7; D is possibly TRBD1 (5 bases). Germline values: CDR1 SGHTA, CDR2 FQGTGA. This CDR3 contains 13 residues. V was trimmed by 2 bases and J by 6 bases, leaving 11 bases between them. The CDR3 nucleotides read TGTGCCAGCAGCTTACTGAGGACATCCGAGCAGTACTTC. Encoded protein: CASSLLRTSEQYF.

As for this clone: This may be a read error: a much more frequent sequence differs by one nucleotide. V is TRBV6-5 and J is TRBJ2-2, with TRBD1 matching over 7 bases. This CDR3 has 12 residues. Trimming took 5 bases from V and 6 from J; bases not matched to a gene: 0. CDR1 and CDR2 from the germline V gene are MNHEY and SVGAGI. CDR3 in amino acids: CASSTGAGELFF. CDR3 nucleotide sequence: TGTGCCAGCAGTACAGGGGCCGGGGAGCTGTTTTTT.

The chain joins TRBV6-1 to TRBJ1-5, with 7 nucleotides matching TRBD1. Trimming cost V 5 bases and J 5 bases; bases outside gene matches: 3. CDR1 is MNHNS and CDR2 is SASEGT in the germline V gene. The CDR3 is made up of 13 amino acids. DNA for the CDR3: TGTGCCAGCAGTCTGCAGGGGGATCAGCCCCAGCATTTT. Translation gives CASSLQGDQPQHF.

This clone was found many times. The chain carries TRBV13 and TRBJ2-3; 9 bases match TRBD1. J lost 1 base, V lost 4 bases, and 6 bases had no gene match. This CDR3 contains 16 residues. CDR1 PRHDT and CDR2 FYEKMQ come from the germline V gene (reference sequence). The chain's CDR3 is CASSSSRDRGTDTQYF. The CDR3 DNA sequence: TGTGCCAGCAGCTCGTCACGGGACAGGGGCACAGATACGCAGTATTTT. The full variable domain, rest sourced from reference TRBV13 and TRBJ2-3, is AAGVIQSPRHLIKEKRETATLKCYPIPRHDTVYWYQQGPGQDPQFLISFYEKMQSDKGSIPDRFSAQQFSDYHSELNMSSLELGDSALYFCASSSSRDRGTDTQYFGPGTRLTVL.

This clone was seen only a few times. The V and J genes are TRBV7-9 and TRBJ2-1; D gene unclear. Trimming took off 4 bases at V and 5 bases at J, with 9 bases between the two ends. The CDR3 loop spans 13 amino acids. Looked up from germline, CDR1 is SEHNR and CDR2 is FQNEAQ (reference sequence). This chain's CDR3 is CASSSVVDNEQFF. The CDR3 DNA sequence: TGTGCCAGCAGCTCGGTAGTAGACAATGAGCAGTTCTTC.

This clone was counted a few times. The chain is built from TRBV5-5 and TRBJ1-2; D ambiguous. The V end was cut by 2 bases, the J end by 9 bases, with 20 bases between. In germline, CDR1 is SGHKS, CDR2 YYEKEE (reference sequence). The CDR3 sequence is 15 residues long. CDR3 protein: CASSLGVSRSLRYTF. CDR3 nucleotides: TGTGCCAGCAGCTTAGGTGTGAGCAGGTCCCTCCGCTACACCTTC.

The chain uses TRBV4-3 and TRBJ2-3; TRBD2 agrees at 10 bases. The ends lost 0 bases at V and 6 bases at J; junction bases unmatched: 9. The CDR3 is 17 amino acids. Germline V gives CDR1 LGHNA, CDR2 YSLEER. The CDR3, as DNA: TGCGCCAGCAGCCAAGATCCCCGGGCTAGCGGGAGTGATACGCAGTATTTT. Amino acids: CASSQDPRASGSDTQYF.

This clone occurred a few times. The CDR3 DNA reads TGTGCCAGCAGCGTAGGGGTCAGGGCCACCCCTCACCTCTCTGGGGCCAACGTCCTGACTTTC. Translation: CASSVGVRATPHLSGANVLTF. J is TRBJ2-6 and V is TRBV9, with D maybe TRBD1 (5 bases). Trimming removed 0 bases at V and 0 bases at J, with 22 bases between. The CDR3 contains 21 residues. The germline V gene has CDR1 SGDLS and CDR2 YYNGEE.

This clone occurred a few times. This chain uses TRBV7-2 with TRBJ2-7, with 7 bases aligning to TRBD2. Germline-derived CDR1 and CDR2 are SGHTA and FQGNSA. The V segment lost 4 bases and the J segment 3 bases; nucleotides outside the gene matches: 6. This CDR3 contains 14 residues. The CDR3 DNA reads as TGTGCCAGCAGCTCCTCCGGGGGGAACTACGAGCAGTACTTC. Its translation is CASSSSGGNYEQYF.

This clone was counted between two and nine times. Other DNA sequences in the same sample also yield this CDR3. The chain has TRBV19 and TRBJ2-6; tentatively, D is TRBD1 (5 bases). The V end lost 2 bases, the J end lost 1 base, and 6 bases lay between the germline ends. The germline gives CDR1 LNHDA, CDR2 SQIVND (reference sequence). This CDR3 contains 15 residues. In DNA, the CDR3 is TGTGCCAGTAGTATACAGGGTTCTGGGGCCAACGTCCTGACTTTC. It codes for CASSIQGSGANVLTF.

This clone was counted a few times. The chain joins TRBV5-1 to TRBJ2-2; D remains ambiguous. V lost 1 base and J lost 1, with 5 bases in between. Germline loops: CDR1 SGHRS, CDR2 YFSETQ. The CDR3 consists of 14 residues. The CDR3 DNA reads TGCGCCAGCAGCTTGACGGGGAACACCGGGGAGCTGTTTTTT. This encodes CASSLTGNTGELFF.

The chain employs TRBV20-1 and TRBJ1-2; no definite D call. The germline V gene encodes CDR1 DFQATT and CDR2 SNEGSKA (reference sequence). This CDR3 contains 10 residues. V was clipped by 2 bases and J by 6 bases, with 4 bases between them. The CDR3 coding sequence is TGCAGTGCTAGATGGGATGGCTACACCTTC. It specifies CSARWDGYTF.

V gene TRBV9 combines with J gene TRBJ2-3; TRBD2 might be the D (5 bases). V lost 3 bases to trimming and J lost 4 bases, with 12 bases between them. Germline CDR1 is SGDLS and CDR2 is YYNGEE. This CDR3 comprises 14 residues. The CDR3 DNA is TGTGCCAGCAGCGCCTCCATACTAGCAGATACGCAGTATTTT. It is translated as CASSASILADTQYF.

The chain recombines TRBV2 with TRBJ1-1, with D possibly matching TRBD1 (6 bases). This CDR3 has 13 amino acids. CDR1 is SNHLY, CDR2 FYNNEI, per germline. The V gene lost 4 bases and the J gene lost 1 base, with 7 bases spanning the gap. The CDR3 spells CASSGDKNTEAFF. CDR3 DNA sequence: TGTGCCAGCAGTGGGGACAAGAACACTGAAGCTTTCTTT.

This clone was counted between two and nine times. The chain employs TRBV6-5 and TRBJ1-1; 8 bases align to TRBD1. Losses at the gene ends were 4 bases for V and 11 bases for J; bases not matched to a gene: 9. The CDR3 loop spans 13 amino acids. Per germline, CDR1 MNHEY and CDR2 SVGAGI. The CDR3 DNA reads as TGTGCCAGCAGTTTACCGGGACAGGTTTTCGCTTTCTTT. Protein sequence: CASSLPGQVFAFF.

This clone appeared many times. The genes are TRBV6-5 and TRBJ2-7; D uncertain. The CDR3 is 15 amino acids. The V gene lost 6 bases and the J gene lost 2 bases, with 17 bases spanning the gap. Germline V gene sequence: CDR1 MNHEY, CDR2 SVGAGI. The CDR3 is CASSSSFAKTYEQYF. The CDR3, as DNA: TGTGCCAGCAGCTCCTCCTTCGCAAAGACCTACGAGCAGTACTTC.

The table lists this clone with a few counts. This chain joins TRBV5-1 and TRBJ2-7; D call uncertain. Germline CDR1 is SGHRS and CDR2 is YFSETQ. The length of the CDR3 is 15 residues. The ends were cut back, 0 bases at V and 1 base at J, with 11 bases in the middle. DNA for the CDR3: TGCGCCAGCAGCTTGGGGTTCGACAAATCCTACGAGCAGTACTTC. It translates to CASSLGFDKSYEQYF.

The table lists this clone with many counts. V and J are TRBV15 and TRBJ1-5; no clear D gene. Between the trimmed V and J ends, which lost 6 bases and 4 bases, there was a span of 7 bases. CDR3 length: 12 residues. CDR1 LNHNV and CDR2 YYDKDF come from the germline V gene (reference sequence). CDR3 region: CATSLWNQPQHF. CDR3 nucleotide sequence: TGTGCCACCAGTCTGTGGAATCAGCCCCAGCATTTT.

The chain joins TRBV28 to TRBJ2-1, with TRBD2 identical over 12 bases. CDR1 MDHEN and CDR2 SYDVKM come from the germline V gene. The CDR3 is 15 amino acids. The junction had 5 bases not matched to a gene; V was cut back by 7 bases and J by 4 bases. The CDR3 sequence is CASTRTSGNYNEQFF. The CDR3 DNA reads TGTGCCAGCACCCGGACTAGCGGGAATTACAATGAGCAGTTCTTC.

At least ten counts were recorded for this clone. The chain combines TRBV4-3 with TRBJ2-7; D is unresolved. The CDR3 totals 12 residues. V dropped 1 base and J dropped 2 bases, with 3 bases sitting between them. Germline V gives CDR1 LGHNA, CDR2 YSLEER. The CDR3 loop is CASSQGAYEQYF. The CDR3 coding sequence is TGCGCCAGCAGCCAAGGAGCCTACGAGCAGTACTTC.

This clone has more than one count but fewer than ten. The chain recombines TRBV7-2 with TRBJ1-4; TRBD1 is a possible D gene (5 bases). Germline V CDR1 and CDR2: SGHTA, FQGNSA. This CDR3 contains 14 residues. V was cut by 5 bases and J by 7 bases, with 14 bases left in between. This CDR3 is CASSGDGLSEKLFF. The DNA of the CDR3 is TGTGCCAGCAGCGGGGACGGCTTAAGTGAAAAACTGTTTTTT. Drawing the rest from reference TRBV7-2 and TRBJ1-4, the complete variable domain is GAGVSQSPSNKVTEKGKDVELRCDPISGHTALYWYRQSLGQGLEFLIYFQGNSAPDKSGLPSDRFSAERTGGSVSTLTIQRTQQEDSAVYLCASSGDGLSEKLFFGSGTQLSVL.